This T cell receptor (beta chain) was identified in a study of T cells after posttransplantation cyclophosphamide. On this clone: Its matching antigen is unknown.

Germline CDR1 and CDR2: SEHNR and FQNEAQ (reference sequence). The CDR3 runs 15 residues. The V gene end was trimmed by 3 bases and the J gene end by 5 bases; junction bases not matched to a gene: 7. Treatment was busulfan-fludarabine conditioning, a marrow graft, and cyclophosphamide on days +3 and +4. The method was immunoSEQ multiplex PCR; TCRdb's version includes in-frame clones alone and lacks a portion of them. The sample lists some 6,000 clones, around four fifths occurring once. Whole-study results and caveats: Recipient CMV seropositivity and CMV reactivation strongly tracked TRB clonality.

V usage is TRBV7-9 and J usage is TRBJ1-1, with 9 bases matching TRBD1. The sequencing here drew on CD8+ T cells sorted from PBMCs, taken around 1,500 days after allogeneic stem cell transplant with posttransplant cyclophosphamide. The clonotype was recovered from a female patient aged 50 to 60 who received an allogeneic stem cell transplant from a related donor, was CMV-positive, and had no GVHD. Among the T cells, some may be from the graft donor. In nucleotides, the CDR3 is TGTGCCAGCAGCTTTGGACAGGGGCGTTGGACTGAAGCTTTCTTT. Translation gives CASSFGQGRWTEAFF.